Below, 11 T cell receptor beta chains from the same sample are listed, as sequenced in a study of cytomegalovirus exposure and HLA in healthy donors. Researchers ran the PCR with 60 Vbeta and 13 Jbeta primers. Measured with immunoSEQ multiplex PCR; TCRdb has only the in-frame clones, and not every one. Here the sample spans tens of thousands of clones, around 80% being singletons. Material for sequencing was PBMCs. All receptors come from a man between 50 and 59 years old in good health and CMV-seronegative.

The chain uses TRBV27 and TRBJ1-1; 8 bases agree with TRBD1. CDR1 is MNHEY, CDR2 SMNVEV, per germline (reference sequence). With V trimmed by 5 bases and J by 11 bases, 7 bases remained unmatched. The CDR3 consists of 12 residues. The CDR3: CASSRLTGAAFF. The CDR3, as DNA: TGTGCCAGCAGTAGACTGACAGGGGCGGCTTTCTTT.

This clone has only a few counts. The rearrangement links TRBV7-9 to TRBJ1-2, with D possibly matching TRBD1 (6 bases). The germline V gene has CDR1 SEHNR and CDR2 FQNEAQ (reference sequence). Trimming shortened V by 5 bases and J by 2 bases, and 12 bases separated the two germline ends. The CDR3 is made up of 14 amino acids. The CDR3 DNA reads TGTGCCAGCAGCCATACCACAGGGAACTATGGCTACACCTTC. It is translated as CASSHTTGNYGYTF.

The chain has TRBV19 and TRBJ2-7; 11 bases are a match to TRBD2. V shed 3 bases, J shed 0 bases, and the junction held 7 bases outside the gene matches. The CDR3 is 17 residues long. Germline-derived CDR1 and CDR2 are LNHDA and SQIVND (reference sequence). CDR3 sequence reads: CASSIEVTSGISYEQYF. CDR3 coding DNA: TGTGCCAGTAGTATCGAGGTGACTAGCGGGATCTCCTACGAGCAGTACTTC.

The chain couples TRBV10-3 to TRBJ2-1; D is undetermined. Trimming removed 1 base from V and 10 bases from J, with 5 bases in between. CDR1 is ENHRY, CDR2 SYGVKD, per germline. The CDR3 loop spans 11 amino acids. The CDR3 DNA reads TGTGCCATCAGTGAGTTATCGGAGCAGTTCTTC. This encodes CAISELSEQFF.

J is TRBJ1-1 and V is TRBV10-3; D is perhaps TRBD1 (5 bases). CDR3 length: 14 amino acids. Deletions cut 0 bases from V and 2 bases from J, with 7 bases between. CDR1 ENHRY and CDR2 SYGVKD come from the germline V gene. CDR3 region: CAISESGGNTEAFF. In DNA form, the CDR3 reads TGTGCCATCAGTGAGTCGGGGGGTAACACTGAAGCTTTCTTT.

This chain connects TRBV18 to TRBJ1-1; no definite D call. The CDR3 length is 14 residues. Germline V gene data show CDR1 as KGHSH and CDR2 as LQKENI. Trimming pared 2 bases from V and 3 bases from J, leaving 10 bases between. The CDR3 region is CASSPNAGHTEAFF. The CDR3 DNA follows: TGTGCCAGCTCACCAAATGCTGGGCACACTGAAGCTTTCTTT. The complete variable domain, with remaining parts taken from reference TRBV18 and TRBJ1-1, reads NAGVMQNPRHLVRRRGQEARLRCSPMKGHSHVYWYRQLPEEGLKFMVYLQKENIIDESGMPKERFSAEFPKEGPSILRIQQVVRGDSAAYFCASSPNAGHTEAFFGQGTRLTVV.

As DNA, the CDR3 is TGTGCCAGCAGCCTACCGGGACAGGGGGACTACGAGCAGTACTTC. It specifies CASSLPGQGDYEQYF. The chain couples TRBV5-4 to TRBJ2-7, with 11 bases fitting TRBD1. The CDR3 runs 15 residues. Germline lookup yields CDR1 SGHNT and CDR2 YYREEE (reference sequence). Trimming took 4 bases from V and 3 from J; bases not matched to a gene: 6.

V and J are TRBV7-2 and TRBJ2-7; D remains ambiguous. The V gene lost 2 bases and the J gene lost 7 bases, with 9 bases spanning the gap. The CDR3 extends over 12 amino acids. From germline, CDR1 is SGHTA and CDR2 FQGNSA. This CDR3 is CASSLSSREQYF. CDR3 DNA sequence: TGTGCCAGCAGCTTATCTTCGAGAGAGCAGTACTTC. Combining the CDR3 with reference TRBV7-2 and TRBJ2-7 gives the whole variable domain GAGVSQSPSNKVTEKGKDVELRCDPISGHTALYWYRQSLGQGLEFLIYFQGNSAPDKSGLPSDRFSAERTGGSVSTLTIQRTQQEDSAVYLCASSLSSREQYFGPGTRLTVT.

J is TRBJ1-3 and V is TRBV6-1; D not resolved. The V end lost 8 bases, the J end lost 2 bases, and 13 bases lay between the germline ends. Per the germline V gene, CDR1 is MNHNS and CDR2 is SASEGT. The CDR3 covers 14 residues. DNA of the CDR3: TGTGCCAGCCAATCGGCGGGGACTGGAAACACCATATATTTT. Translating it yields CASQSAGTGNTIYF.

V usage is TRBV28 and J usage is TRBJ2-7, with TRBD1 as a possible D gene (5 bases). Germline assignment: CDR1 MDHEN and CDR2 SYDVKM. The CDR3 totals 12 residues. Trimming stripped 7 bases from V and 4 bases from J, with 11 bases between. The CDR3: CASTADRYEQYF. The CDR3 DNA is TGTGCCAGCACCGCAGACAGATACGAGCAGTACTTC.

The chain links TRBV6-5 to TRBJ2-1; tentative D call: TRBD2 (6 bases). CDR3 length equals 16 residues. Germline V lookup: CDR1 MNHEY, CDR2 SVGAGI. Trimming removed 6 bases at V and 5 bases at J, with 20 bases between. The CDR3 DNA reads TGTGCCAGCAGCTACCTACCGGGACTGGGAGACAATGAGCAGTTCTTC. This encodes CASSYLPGLGDNEQFF.